This section outlines one TCR beta chain sequence together with its context. Its antigen is currently unknown. This specimen belongs to a study of cytomegalovirus exposure and HLA in healthy donors. Study-wide background: Researchers previously reported finding 100 million or so unique TCR beta sequences from about 170 million T cells.

Study observations and caveats: Per a later analysis, HLA-associated TCR beta chains showed more clonal expansion than other, equally common TCR beta chains. As was reported, the HLA-A and HLA-B alleles of most subjects were accurately predicted from TCR beta sequences.

PCR amplification relied on 60 Vbeta primers (plus 13 Jbeta primers). In the original workflow: Later, roughly 77 million unique TCR beta chains were counted in an analysis, and approximately 9.9 million of them were shared. TCRdb's table, derived via immunoSEQ multiplex PCR, lists solely in-frame clones and lacks some. V and J calls and clone size are as listed in that table; D and trimming were resolved from the DNA. The sample contains approximately 160,000 clones, roughly 80% of which appear only once. This CDR3 region has 15 residues. The germline CDR1 and CDR2 sequences are LNHNV and YYDKDF (reference sequence). V was cut by 0 bases and J by 5 bases, with 11 bases left in between.

The chain recombines TRBV15 with TRBJ1-5; D is unclear. Sequenced sample: PBMCs. This receptor was obtained from a man younger than 40 in good health and CMV-seropositive. CDR3 nucleotides: TGTGCCACCAGCAGAGAAATCGACGGGGATCAGCCCCAGCATTTT. Protein: CATSREIDGDQPQHF.